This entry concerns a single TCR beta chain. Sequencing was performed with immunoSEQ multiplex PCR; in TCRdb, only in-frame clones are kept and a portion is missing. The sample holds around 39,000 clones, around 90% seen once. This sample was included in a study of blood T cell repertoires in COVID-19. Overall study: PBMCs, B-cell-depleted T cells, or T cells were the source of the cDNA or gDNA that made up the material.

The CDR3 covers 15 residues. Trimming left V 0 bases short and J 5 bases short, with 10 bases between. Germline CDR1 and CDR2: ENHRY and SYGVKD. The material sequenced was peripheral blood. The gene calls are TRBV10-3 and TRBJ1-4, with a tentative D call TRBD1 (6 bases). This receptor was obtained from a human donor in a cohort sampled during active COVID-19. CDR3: CAISESPGENEKLFF. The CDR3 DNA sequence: TGTGCCATCAGTGAGTCTCCAGGGGAAAATGAAAAACTGTTTTTT.